These 23 T cell receptor beta chains were sequenced from one sample in a study of response to subunit inactivated influenza vaccine (dated by TCRdb to between 2017 and 2018). Receptor amplification or capture employed RT-PCR. The reads were generated on an Illumina HiSeq 2500. The public reads were quality trimmed at Q25 with fastp and then assembled into clones with MiXCR by TCRdb, keeping productive beta chains. Here each entry gathers all rows of one CDR3 protein and keeps the most common genes and DNA. The sample table lists 450,000 to 600,000 distinct CDR3 sequences, 7.6% of them with a count of one. The ten top clones hold about an eighth of the sample. Source: PBMCs from blood, taken less than 25 months after vaccination. Receptor source: a man aged 50 to 69 who received an inactivated influenza vaccine. Donor details come from another sample of the same person, matched by shared clones.

The chain carries TRBV9 and TRBJ2-2; D is unclear. From germline, CDR1 is SGDLS and CDR2 YYNGEE. CDR3 length equals 14 residues. Trimming removed 0 bases at V and 4 bases at J, with 7 bases between. CDR3 coding DNA: TGTGCCAGCAGCGTAGCCGTTAGCACCGGGGAGCTGTTTTTT. Translating it yields CASSVAVSTGELFF.

This clonotype was recorded many times. The chain combines TRBV3-1 with TRBJ2-2; D may be TRBD1 (6 bases). CDR3 length: 15 amino acids. CDR1 is LGHDT, CDR2 YNNKEL, per germline (reference sequence). V was shortened by 0 bases and J by 6 bases, with 11 bases between the two germline ends. The CDR3 loop is CASSQDWGPPGELFF. The CDR3 DNA reads as TGTGCCAGCAGCCAAGATTGGGGGCCCCCCGGGGAGCTGTTTTTT.

This clonotype turned up a few times. The rearrangement links TRBV15 to TRBJ2-5; tentative D call: TRBD1 (6 bases). This CDR3 has 14 amino acids. The V end was cut by 5 bases, the J end by 2 bases, with 12 bases between. Germline V gives CDR1 LNHNV, CDR2 YYDKDF (reference sequence). Here the CDR3 reads CATSSDRLQETQYF. In DNA, the CDR3 is TGTGCCACCAGCTCCGACAGGCTGCAAGAGACCCAGTACTTC.

The sample holds many counts of this clonotype. The DNA for the CDR3 is TGTGCCAGCAGCTCTATCGGGACAGGGCGCGAGACCCAGTACTTC. The encoded protein is CASSSIGTGRETQYF. The chain has TRBV5-5 and TRBJ2-5; 9 bases match TRBD1. The J segment lost 5 bases and the V segment lost 3 bases, leaving 8 bases of the junction unmatched. CDR3 length equals 15 residues. Germline lookup yields CDR1 SGHKS and CDR2 YYEKEE (reference sequence).

V is TRBV15 and J is TRBJ2-1; D ambiguous. Germline V gene data show CDR1 as LNHNV and CDR2 as YYDKDF (reference sequence). The CDR3 is made up of 15 amino acids. V shed 0 bases and J shed 7 bases, with 13 bases lying between them. The CDR3, as DNA: TGTGCCACCAGCAGAGATCTGAACAGTCTGAATGAGCAGTTCTTC. This gives the protein CATSRDLNSLNEQFF.

This clonotype was observed many times. The chain links TRBV12-3 or TRBV12-4 to TRBJ2-1; either TRBD1 or TRBD2 may fit D (5 bases each). The CDR3 length is 13 residues. V was trimmed by 5 bases and J by 2 bases, leaving 7 bases between them. CDR3 sequence (DNA): TGTGCCAGCAGTCGGGGCCCCTACAATGAGCAGTTCTTC. Its translation is CASSRGPYNEQFF.

As regards this clonotype: One base away lies a much larger clone, so this may be a sequencing read error. This sequence joins TRBV2 and TRBJ2-5, with no clear D. Germline V gives CDR1 SNHLY, CDR2 FYNNEI. V was shortened by 3 bases and J by 5 bases, with 4 bases between the two germline ends. This CDR3 comprises 11 residues. CDR3 region: CASSDFETQYF. CDR3 coding DNA: TGTGCCAGCAGTGATTTTGAGACCCAGTACTTC.

This clonotype has only a few counts. The chain links TRBV11-3 to TRBJ2-1, with D unclear. The V end was cut by 5 bases, the J end by 5 bases, with 13 bases between. Germline V lookup: CDR1 SGHNT, CDR2 YENEEA. The CDR3 is made up of 14 amino acids. The CDR3 coding sequence is TGTGCCAGCAGCGTCGGGCGGACCAACAATGAGCAGTTCTTC. It specifies CASSVGRTNNEQFF. Supplemented by reference TRBV11-3 and TRBJ2-1, the full variable domain reads EAGVVQSPRYKIIEKKQPVAFWCNPISGHNTLYWYLQNLGQGPELLIRYENEEAVDDSQLPKDRFSAERLKGVDSTLKIQPAELGDSAVYLCASSVGRTNNEQFFGPGTRLTVL.

This clonotype was observed at least ten times. This chain uses TRBV2 with TRBJ1-5, with D tentatively TRBD1 (6 bases). The germline V and J ends were trimmed by 7 bases and 7 bases, with 14 bases remaining between them. CDR1 and CDR2 from the germline V gene are SNHLY and FYNNEI. This CDR3 spans 13 amino acids. The CDR3 is CASKGDQGQPQHF. The CDR3, as DNA: TGTGCCAGCAAGGGGGACCAGGGACAGCCCCAGCATTTT.

This clonotype was counted ten times or more. V gene TRBV7-2 combines with J gene TRBJ2-1, with D unresolved. Germline CDR1 and CDR2: SGHTA and FQGNSA. The CDR3 contains 13 residues. V shed 5 bases and J shed 4 bases, with 9 bases lying between them. CDR3 region: CASSPEPYNEQFF. In DNA form, the CDR3 reads TGTGCCAGCAGCCCGGAGCCATACAATGAGCAGTTCTTC.

This clonotype occurred a few times. V usage is TRBV19 and J usage is TRBJ1-1; 10 bases map to TRBD1. The CDR3 is made up of 15 amino acids. The junction had 9 bases not matched to a gene; V was cut back by 6 bases and J by 5 bases. Germline loops: CDR1 LNHDA, CDR2 SQIVND (reference sequence). The CDR3 DNA follows: TGTGCCAGTAGCATTCCATGGACAGGGGGAACTGAAGCTTTCTTT. Its translation is CASSIPWTGGTEAFF.

This clonotype occurred a few times. J is TRBJ2-1 and V is TRBV20-1; 9 bases fit TRBD2. V dropped 2 bases and J dropped 7; count of bases not matched to a gene: 6. CDR1 DFQATT and CDR2 SNEGSKA come from the germline V gene (reference sequence). The CDR3 runs to 14 residues. CDR3 in amino acids: CSARYVAGVNEQFF. DNA of the CDR3: TGCAGTGCTAGATATGTAGCGGGAGTGAATGAGCAGTTCTTC.

This clonotype showed up just a few times. The genes are TRBV27 and TRBJ2-7; 9 nucleotides agree with TRBD1. V was pared by 6 bases and J by 4 bases, with 10 bases of the junction left unmatched. The CDR3 extends over 15 amino acids. Germline V gene lookup returns CDR1 MNHEY and CDR2 SMNVEV (reference sequence). In DNA form, the CDR3 reads TGTGCCAGCAGAGATACAGGGGGCAGAACTTACGAGCAGTACTTC. This translates into CASRDTGGRTYEQYF.

The chain has TRBV20-1 and TRBJ2-3; either TRBD1 or TRBD2 may supply D (5 bases each). Per the germline V gene, CDR1 is DFQATT and CDR2 is SNEGSKA (reference sequence). Trimming left V 3 bases short and J 8 bases short, with 24 bases between. The CDR3 has 16 amino acids. Written as DNA, the CDR3 is TGCAGTGCTAGGCCCCCCGGGACCACATTCGGCGGTACGCAGTATTTT. Its translation is CSARPPGTTFGGTQYF.

This clonotype has at least ten counts. This rearrangement joins TRBV27 to TRBJ2-1; maybe TRBD2 (6 bases). With 5 bases removed from V and 7 bases from J, the gap between germline ends came to 30 bases. The CDR3 extends over 19 amino acids. From germline, CDR1 is MNHEY and CDR2 SMNVEV (reference sequence). CDR3 nucleotides: TGTGCCAGCAGTCAACGACTAGTGGGATACTCCCAAAACGGAAATGAGCAGTTCTTC. Its translation: CASSQRLVGYSQNGNEQFF.

This clonotype was detected only a few times. The chain recombines TRBV5-1 with TRBJ2-7; D is possibly TRBD1 (6 bases). The germline gives CDR1 SGHRS, CDR2 YFSETQ. The CDR3 runs to 15 residues. V was shortened by 4 bases and J by 4 bases, with 18 bases between the two germline ends. CDR3 nucleotide sequence: TGCGCCAGCAGCGTTACGGGACAAAGAGGGTACGAGCAGTACTTC. It translates to CASSVTGQRGYEQYF.

CDR3 sequence (DNA): TGTGCCAGCAGTTTACTCACAGAGACCCAGTACTTC. Its translation: CASSLLTETQYF. The chain is built from TRBV12-3 or TRBV12-4 and TRBJ2-5; unclear D gene. This CDR3 region has 12 residues. V was shortened by 2 bases and J by 4 bases, with 5 bases between the two germline ends.

This clonotype was detected many times. V gene TRBV4-3 combines with J gene TRBJ1-1; D not certain. The ends were cut back, 0 bases at V and 0 bases at J, with 8 bases in the middle. The CDR3 totals 15 residues. Germline loops: CDR1 LGHNA, CDR2 YSLEER. For the CDR3, the DNA is TGCGCCAGCAGCCAAGAGGCACAATTGAACACTGAAGCTTTCTTT. Translating it yields CASSQEAQLNTEAFF.

This clonotype appeared many times. The chain combines TRBV4-2 with TRBJ1-1; D unresolved. Trimming shortened V by 0 bases and J by 9 bases, and 11 bases separated the two germline ends. In germline, CDR1 is LGHNA, CDR2 YNFKEQ. The CDR3 contains 13 residues. The CDR3 coding sequence is TGTGCCAGCAGCCAAGATGGGTGGGGTCAAGCTTTCTTT. Protein sequence: CASSQDGWGQAFF.

This clonotype occurred many times. The CDR3 bases are TGTGCCAGCAGTGCACGCTCCGGGGCAACAGAGACCCAGTACTTC. It encodes CASSARSGATETQYF. V gene TRBV25-1 combines with J gene TRBJ2-5, with D perhaps being TRBD1 or TRBD2 (5 bases each). Trimming left V 4 bases short and J 4 bases short, with 16 bases between. Germline V lookup: CDR1 MGHDK, CDR2 SYGVNS. The CDR3 length is 15 residues.

This clonotype was picked up a small number of times. The chain recombines TRBV20-1 with TRBJ1-1, with D maybe TRBD1 (6 bases). Deletions cut 5 bases from V and 3 bases from J, with 13 bases between. Germline V gene sequence: CDR1 DFQATT, CDR2 SNEGSKA (reference sequence). The CDR3 is 13 residues long. The CDR3 sequence: CSASLYRDTEAFF. The DNA for the CDR3 is TGCAGTGCTTCTTTATACAGGGACACTGAAGCTTTCTTT.

This clonotype was observed a handful of times. This sequence joins TRBV6-6 and TRBJ2-1; 9 bases align to TRBD2. CDR1 MNHNY and CDR2 SVGAGI come from the germline V gene (reference sequence). This CDR3 is 13 amino acids long. V lost 6 bases, J lost 9 bases, and 6 bases stayed unmatched. The CDR3 DNA follows: TGTGCCAGCAGGGTAAATAGCGGGAGTGAGCAGTTCTTC. Translation gives CASRVNSGSEQFF.

The sample holds a few counts of this clonotype. V is TRBV27 and J is TRBJ2-7, with D maybe TRBD2 (6 bases). In germline, CDR1 is MNHEY, CDR2 SMNVEV (reference sequence). The CDR3 runs 15 residues. V was clipped by 4 bases and J by 0 bases, with 13 bases between them. The CDR3 sequence is CASSSQRVSSYEQYF. The CDR3 nucleotides are TGTGCCAGCAGTTCCCAGCGGGTCAGCTCCTACGAGCAGTACTTC.